This T cell receptor (beta chain) is drawn from a study of shared clonotypes between healthy human individuals. Study-wide results and limits: Rarefaction exposed incomplete sorted-subset sequencing despite large depth. Clonotype sharing across donors was expected to vary with sequencing depth.

Naive-designated CD8 cells lacked CD45RO, were positively enriched for CCR7, and omitted terminally differentiated effector memory CD45RA+ cells. Donors, healthy HIV-negative adults, lacked recent acute infections or vaccinations. Produced via immunoSEQ multiplex PCR; TCRdb's table is partial and in-frame only. The table includes 550,000 to 600,000 clones, roughly 98% detected once. In regard to this clone: Its antigen is currently unknown.

Sample: naive CD8+ T cells sorted from blood. The receptor comes from a man aged 25-40 years in good health.

The CDR3 sequence is CASSSSPGASGLVYEQYF. CDR3 DNA sequence: TGCGCCAGCAGCTCCTCGCCGGGGGCCTCTGGATTGGTCTACGAGCAGTACTTC. This chain links TRBV5-1 with TRBJ2-7; either TRBD1 or TRBD2 may fit D (6 bases each). This CDR3 has 18 amino acids. Germline V gives CDR1 SGHRS, CDR2 YFSETQ. Trimming left V 3 bases short and J 3 bases short, with 25 bases between.